The 27 T cell receptor beta chains below come from one sample, sequenced in a study of identical twins. TCRdb called the 5' RACE reads again in MiXCR, with one record for every CDR3 protein. The table includes roughly 500,000 distinct CDR3 sequences, 20% to 25% detected once. The data were also submitted as part of a second study, on T cells expressing NK-cell markers.

Material: CD4+ T cells sorted from blood. The receptors stem from a woman aged 18-30 years in good health.

Only one count was recorded for this clonotype. The chain carries TRBV2 and TRBJ2-7, with TRBD2 matching over 8 bases. Trimming took 4 bases from V and 2 from J; bases not matched to a gene: 4. The CDR3 sequence is 14 residues long. Germline V lookup: CDR1 SNHLY, CDR2 FYNNEI. The CDR3 here is CASSALAGAYEQYF. CDR3 DNA: TGTGCCAGCAGTGCGCTAGCGGGTGCCTACGAGCAGTACTTC.

The chain links TRBV28 to TRBJ1-4; D not resolved. CDR3 size: 12 residues. V gave up 7 bases and J gave up 7 bases, with 10 bases separating them. CDR1 MDHEN and CDR2 SYDVKM come from the germline V gene. CDR3 bases: TGTGCCAGCAACATTGCGAGTGAAAAACTGTTTTTT. Its translation: CASNIASEKLFF.

The rearrangement links TRBV5-8 to TRBJ2-5; 9 bases fit TRBD1. V shed 3 bases, J shed 6 bases, and the junction held 6 bases outside the gene matches. There are 14 residues in the CDR3. In germline, CDR1 is SGHTS, CDR2 YDEGEE. The CDR3 DNA reads TGTGCCAGCAGCTACGGACAGGGGTCGCAGACCCAGTACTTC. Its translation is CASSYGQGSQTQYF.

The table lists this clonotype with a few counts. J is TRBJ2-1 and V is TRBV7-8; 7 nucleotides agree with TRBD2. The CDR3 spans 16 residues. Germline loops: CDR1 SGHVS, CDR2 FQNEAQ. V was pared by 7 bases and J by 12 bases, with 21 bases of the junction left unmatched. CDR3 in DNA: TGTGCCAGCACCCTAAGGGTTGCGGGAGTACGTCGGGGGCAGTTCTTC. It translates to CASTLRVAGVRRGQFF.

The gene calls are TRBV6-1 and TRBJ1-5, with D possibly being TRBD1 (5 bases). Germline V gene data show CDR1 as MNHNS and CDR2 as SASEGT. The CDR3 extends over 14 amino acids. Trimming took off 6 bases at V and 3 bases at J, with 12 bases between the two ends. The CDR3: CASSIGAYNQPQHF. The CDR3 nucleotides are TGTGCCAGCAGCATAGGGGCGTACAATCAGCCCCAGCATTTT.

This clonotype was observed a handful of times. J is TRBJ2-1 and V is TRBV3-1; tentatively, D is TRBD2 (6 bases). V was clipped by 2 bases and J by 10 bases, with 15 bases between them. The V gene's germline CDR1 is LGHDT and CDR2 YNNKEL (reference sequence). The CDR3 runs 14 residues. CDR3 coding DNA: TGTGCCAGCAGCCAACGCGGGATAACTTTAGAGCAGTTCTTC. Translation gives CASSQRGITLEQFF.

In its sample, this clonotype was seen a few times. The chain joins TRBV20-1 to TRBJ1-3; 11 bases map to TRBD1. The CDR3 is 16 amino acids. V was clipped by 2 bases and J by 1 base; unmatched bases: 4. The germline V gene encodes CDR1 DFQATT and CDR2 SNEGSKA (reference sequence). CDR3 loop: CSARPDRGRSGNTIYF. In nucleotides, the CDR3 is TGCAGTGCTAGACCGGACAGGGGGCGGTCTGGAAACACCATATATTTT.

This chain joins TRBV7-9 and TRBJ2-1; 9 bases map to TRBD1. This CDR3 contains 15 residues. Germline V gene lookup returns CDR1 SEHNR and CDR2 FQNEAQ (reference sequence). V was clipped by 5 bases and J by 8 bases; unmatched bases: 10. CDR3 DNA sequence: TGTGCCAGCAGCCCACGACAGGGGGTTATGTATGAGCAGTTCTTC. This gives the protein CASSPRQGVMYEQFF. The full variable domain, with the rest looked up from reference TRBV7-9 and TRBJ2-1, is DTGVSQNPRHKITKRGQNVTFRCDPISEHNRLYWYRQTLGQGPEFLTYFQNEAQLEKSRLLSDRFSAERPKGSFSTLEIQRTEQGDSAMYLCASSPRQGVMYEQFFGPGTRLTVL.

This chain joins TRBV6-2 or TRBV6-3 and TRBJ2-3; perhaps TRBD2 as D (6 bases). Germline assignment: CDR1 MNHEY and CDR2 SVGEGT. The CDR3 has 15 residues. V dropped 3 bases and J dropped 0 bases, with 10 bases sitting between them. The CDR3 sequence: CASSYYGTSTDTQYF. Written as DNA, the CDR3 is TGTGCCAGCAGTTATTACGGGACTAGCACAGATACGCAGTATTTT.

The chain joins TRBV11-2 to TRBJ2-7, with D tentatively TRBD1 or TRBD2 (7 bases each). Trimming took 5 bases from V and 7 from J, leaving 18 bases between them. The CDR3 is made up of 14 amino acids. Germline values: CDR1 SGHAT, CDR2 FQNNGV. The CDR3 DNA is TGTGCCAGCAGCCCGCCAGGGAGGGGGCGAGAGCAGTACTTC. Residues: CASSPPGRGREQYF.

Notes on this clonotype: One end of the junction does not line up with germline, which may come from a read error. This rearrangement joins TRBV6-5 to TRBJ1-1; possible D gene TRBD1, 6 bases. The CDR3 loop spans 14 amino acids. Germline-derived CDR1 and CDR2 are MNHEY and SVGAGI. The CDR3 region has the DNA TGTGCCAGCAGTGACTCCGGGGGGCACACTGAAGCTTTCTTT. Translating gives CASSDSGGHTEAFF.

A word on this clonotype: A junction end diverges from the germline sequence, so it may reflect a read error. This chain uses TRBV6-5 with TRBJ2-7, with TRBD1 identical over 7 bases. Germline loops: CDR1 MNHEY, CDR2 SVGAGI. This CDR3 comprises 13 residues. This chain's CDR3 is CASSWEPGQRSSF. The CDR3 bases are TGTGCCAGCAGTTGGGAACCGGGACAGAGAAGCTCCTTC.

This clonotype has only a few counts. The chain couples TRBV2 to TRBJ2-5; 10 bases align to TRBD1. CDR3 length: 12 amino acids. Germline V CDR1 and CDR2: SNHLY, FYNNEI. After removal of 8 bases from V and 4 bases from J, the junction contained 1 base not matched to a gene. The CDR3 DNA reads as TGTGCCAGCCGGGACAGGGGAGAGACCCAGTACTTC. Its translation is CASRDRGETQYF.

This clonotype was detected many times. The gene calls are TRBV5-1 and TRBJ2-3; the D is unclear. Trimming shortened V by 0 bases and J by 0 bases, and 8 bases separated the two germline ends. Germline CDR1 reads SGHRS; CDR2 reads YFSETQ. The CDR3 extends over 15 amino acids. CDR3 nucleotide sequence: TGCGCCAGCAGCTTGGCGGTCCTCAGCACAGATACGCAGTATTTT. Translation gives CASSLAVLSTDTQYF.

Only a few counts were recorded for this clonotype. The CDR3 sequence is CASSAQRLTGIGELFF. The CDR3 DNA reads TGTGCCAGCAGCGCCCAGAGATTGACAGGGATCGGGGAGCTGTTTTTT. The V call is TRBV9, the J call TRBJ2-2; 7 positions agree with TRBD1. CDR3 size: 16 residues. The germline V gene encodes CDR1 SGDLS and CDR2 YYNGEE. Trimming cost V 3 bases and J 7 bases; bases outside gene matches: 12.

This clonotype was picked up a small number of times. This chain links TRBV5-6 with TRBJ2-1; 7 nucleotides align to TRBD1. The CDR3 contains 17 residues. V gave up 0 bases and J gave up 2 bases; unmatched junction bases: 8. Germline V gene sequence: CDR1 SGHDT, CDR2 YYEEEE. CDR3 protein: CASSLGQGRNPYNEQFF. DNA for the CDR3: TGTGCCAGCAGCTTGGGACAGGGCCGCAATCCCTACAATGAGCAGTTCTTC.

This clonotype was found a few times. The gene calls are TRBV11-3 and TRBJ2-1, with 8 bases lining up with TRBD2. This CDR3 contains 15 residues. With V trimmed by 5 bases and J by 8 bases, 11 bases remained unmatched. The germline V gene has CDR1 SGHNT and CDR2 YENEEA. The CDR3 sequence: CASSPTSGGRDEQFF. CDR3 nucleotide sequence: TGTGCCAGCAGCCCCACTAGCGGTGGCCGGGATGAGCAGTTCTTC.

This clonotype was observed a handful of times. This rearrangement joins TRBV20-1 to TRBJ2-4, with D perhaps matching TRBD2 (5 bases). CDR1 and CDR2 from the germline V gene are DFQATT and SNEGSKA (reference sequence). V was trimmed by 5 bases and J by 7 bases, leaving 15 bases between them. CDR3 length equals 13 residues. CDR3 sequence reads: CSARDRVMNIQYF. CDR3 DNA sequence: TGCAGTGCTCGGGATCGGGTAATGAACATTCAGTACTTC.

CDR3 sequence: CASRQSTRHTQYF. DNA of the CDR3: TGTGCCAGTCGACAGTCCACACGACATACGCAGTATTTT. The J gene is TRBJ2-3, the V gene TRBV6-6; the D gene is possibly TRBD1 (5 bases). CDR1 is MNHNY and CDR2 is SVGAGI in the germline V gene (reference sequence). The ends were cut back, 9 bases at V and 7 bases at J, with 17 bases in the middle. This CDR3 is 13 amino acids long.

CDR3 sequence reads: CASSRPGTYHNSPLHF. The CDR3 coding sequence is TGTGCCAGCAGCCGCCCCGGGACATACCATAATTCACCCCTCCACTTT. The rearrangement links TRBV3-1 to TRBJ1-6, with a possible D match to TRBD1 (6 bases). The V end lost 4 bases, the J end lost 5 bases, and 15 bases lay between the germline ends. The CDR3 sequence is 16 residues long. CDR1 is LGHDT, CDR2 YNNKEL, per germline (reference sequence).

This chain joins TRBV24-1 and TRBJ2-2; D is uncertain. Germline values: CDR1 KGHDR, CDR2 SFDVKD. The CDR3 consists of 13 residues. V lost 2 bases and J lost 1, with 1 base in between. DNA for the CDR3: TGTGCCACCAGTGATTGGAACACCGGGGAGCTGTTTTTT. It specifies CATSDWNTGELFF.

There are many counts of this clonotype. V usage is TRBV3-1 and J usage is TRBJ1-6; TRBD1 matches 7 bases. V shed 8 bases and J 7 bases; nucleotides not matched to a gene: 8. CDR1 and CDR2 (germline): LGHDT, YNNKEL (reference sequence). The CDR3 extends over 14 amino acids. The CDR3 DNA follows: TGTGCCAGCGCAAACAGGGGTGGGAATTCACCCCTCCACTTT. Residues: CASANRGGNSPLHF.

The V gene is TRBV7-9, the J gene TRBJ2-5; 8 nucleotides line up with TRBD2. This CDR3 region has 14 residues. Germline V gene lookup returns CDR1 SEHNR and CDR2 FQNEAQ (reference sequence). J lost 9 bases, V lost 4 bases, and 10 bases had no gene match. CDR3: CASSSVWGREAQYF. DNA of the CDR3: TGTGCCAGCAGCTCCGTATGGGGGCGGGAGGCCCAGTACTTC. Using reference TRBV7-9 and TRBJ2-5 for the parts outside the CDR3, the full variable domain is DTGVSQNPRHKITKRGQNVTFRCDPISEHNRLYWYRQTLGQGPEFLTYFQNEAQLEKSRLLSDRFSAERPKGSFSTLEIQRTEQGDSAMYLCASSSVWGREAQYFGPGTRLLVL.

As to this clonotype: This sequence may be a read error, since a much larger clone differs from it by one base. The chain joins TRBV18 to TRBJ2-3; D ambiguous. The CDR3 is 14 amino acids. CDR1 is KGHSH and CDR2 is LQKENI in the germline V gene. V was shortened by 2 bases and J by 1 base, with 7 bases between the two germline ends. The CDR3 DNA sequence: TGTGCCAGCTCACCAGATTCTGGCACAGATACGCAGTATTTT. It is translated as CASSPDSGTDTQYF.

The rearrangement uses TRBV13 and TRBJ1-2, with a tentative D call TRBD1 (5 bases). The CDR3 is made up of 13 amino acids. Germline V gene lookup returns CDR1 PRHDT and CDR2 FYEKMQ (reference sequence). V dropped 5 bases and J dropped 5 bases, with 12 bases sitting between them. As DNA, the CDR3 is TGTGCCAGCAGCCAGCCTAGACAGTATGGCTACACCTTC. It yields the protein CASSQPRQYGYTF.

The chain recombines TRBV20-1 with TRBJ2-3; 8 nucleotides agree with TRBD2. In germline, CDR1 is DFQATT, CDR2 SNEGSKA (reference sequence). J lost 0 bases, V lost 3 bases, and 8 bases had no gene match. The CDR3 is made up of 16 amino acids. The CDR3 coding sequence is TGCAGTGCTAGGCTAGCGGGTGTTTATAGCACAGATACGCAGTATTTT. This gives the protein CSARLAGVYSTDTQYF.

In its sample, this clonotype was seen a few times. The V gene is TRBV5-1, the J gene TRBJ1-1, with 7 bases lining up with TRBD1. The CDR3 runs to 16 residues. The germline CDR1 and CDR2 sequences are SGHRS and YFSETQ. V was pared by 4 bases and J by 2 bases, with 11 bases of the junction left unmatched. The CDR3 bases are TGCGCCAGCAGCCGGACAGGATTGGCTTTCAACACTGAAGCTTTCTTT. Its protein is CASSRTGLAFNTEAFF.